The T cell receptor beta chain described here comes from a study of vaccination and CD4 T cells after COVID-19. The CDR3 spans 15 residues. Germline CDR1 MRHNA, CDR2 SNTAGT. With V trimmed by 0 bases and J by 4 bases, 0 bases remained unmatched. A remark on this clonotype: Its target is unknown.

Treatment meaning: roughly nine-day PBMC culture with coronavirus spike peptide pools or control peptides (ViraFEST assay). Cultured CD4+ T cell DNA underwent sequencing with the Oncomine TCR Beta short-read assay. TCRdb processed the PCR reads anew with MiXCR; each CDR3 protein has one entry. The repertoire holds about 15,000 distinct CDR3 sequences, with roughly 53% as singletons. The source is a human donor who had recovered from COVID-19. This chain links TRBV6-4 with TRBJ2-3, with TRBD2 identical over 11 bases. Sequencing used CD4+ T cells from blood, cultured in vitro. CDR3 DNA sequence: TGTGCCAGCAGTGACTCACTAGCGGGAGCAGATACGCAGTATTTT. It is translated as CASSDSLAGADTQYF.